This T cell receptor beta chain is from a study of control samples from healthy donors and cancer patients. The CDR3 is made up of 13 amino acids. The V and J ends lost 5 bases and 4 bases, in that order; junction bases with no gene match: 5. Per the germline V gene, CDR1 is SQVTM and CDR2 is ANQGSEA. This clone showed up just once. Assay used: immunoSEQ multiplex PCR; TCRdb lists only in-frame clones, some missing. The sample shows tens of thousands of clones, roughly 86% of them seen only once. The clonotype comes from a man in his fifties or sixties in good health. Input material: blood. This chain links TRBV29-1 with TRBJ1-3; 7 nucleotides align to TRBD1. CDR3 region: CSVRQGYGNTIYF. The CDR3 coding sequence is TGCAGCGTTCGACAGGGTTACGGAAACACCATATATTTT.